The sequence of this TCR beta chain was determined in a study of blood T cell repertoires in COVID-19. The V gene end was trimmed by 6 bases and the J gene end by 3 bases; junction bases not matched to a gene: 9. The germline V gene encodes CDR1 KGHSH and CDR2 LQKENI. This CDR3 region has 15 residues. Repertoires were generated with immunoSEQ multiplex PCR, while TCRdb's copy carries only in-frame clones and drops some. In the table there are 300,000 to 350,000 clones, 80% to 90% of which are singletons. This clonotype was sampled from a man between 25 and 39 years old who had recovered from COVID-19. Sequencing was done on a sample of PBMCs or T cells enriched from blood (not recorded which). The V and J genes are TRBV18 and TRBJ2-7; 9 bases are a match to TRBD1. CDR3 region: CASSPTGTGNYEQYF. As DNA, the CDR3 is TGTGCCAGCTCCCCCACCGGGACAGGGAACTACGAGCAGTACTTC.